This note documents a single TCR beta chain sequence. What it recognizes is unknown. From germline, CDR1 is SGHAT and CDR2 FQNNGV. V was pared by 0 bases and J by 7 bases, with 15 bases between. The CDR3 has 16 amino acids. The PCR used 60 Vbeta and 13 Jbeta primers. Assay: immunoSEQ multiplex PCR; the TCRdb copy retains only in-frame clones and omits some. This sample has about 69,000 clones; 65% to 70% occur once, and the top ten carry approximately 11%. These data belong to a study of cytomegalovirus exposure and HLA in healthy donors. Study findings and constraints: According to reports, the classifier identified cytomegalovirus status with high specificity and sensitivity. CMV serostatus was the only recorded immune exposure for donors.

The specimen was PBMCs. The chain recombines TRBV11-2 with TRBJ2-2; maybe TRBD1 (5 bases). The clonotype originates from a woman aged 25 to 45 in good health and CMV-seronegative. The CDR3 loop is CASSLEVTAILGELFF. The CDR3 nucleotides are TGTGCCAGCAGCTTAGAGGTGACAGCGATACTCGGGGAGCTGTTTTTT.